This TCR beta chain was observed in a study of CD8+CD57+ T cells in acquired aplastic anemia. As for the study in general: The mean DNA yield obtained from sorted CD4+ and CD8+ cells came to roughly 3.4 ug. Overall study results and limits: A set of 25 to 35 CD8+ CDR3 sequences was shared between patients and controls, and these sequences appeared highly expressed in patients. Patients and controls had CD8+ Simpson's diversity values that were not significantly distinct.

All sequencing subjects had displayed CD8+CD57+ cell expansion on flow cytometry. No patient had been given any therapy when blood was sampled. Genomic DNA, the template, was used for profiling of the TCR beta VDJ and CDR3. From the reads, TCRdb called clonotypes with MiXCR, one entry per CDR3 protein. Among under 350,000 distinct CDR3 sequences, about three fifths were seen once, and the ten largest hold approximately 1.3%. The CDR3 sequence is 14 residues long. V gave up 4 bases and J gave up 10 bases, with 17 bases separating them. Germline V CDR1 and CDR2: SNHLY, FYNNEI. About this clonotype itself: Antigen: not known.

The chain is built from TRBV2 and TRBJ1-3, with D uncertain. Material: sorted CD4+, CD8+, or CD8+CD57+ T cells (not recorded which) from PBMCs. The clonotype was recovered from a human donor with aplastic anemia. The CDR3 loop is CASSVRSWGETIYF. For the CDR3, the DNA is TGTGCCAGCAGTGTCCGGTCGTGGGGAGAGACCATATATTTT.